The clone carrying this T cell receptor beta chain was observed many times. The sample is drawn from a study of T-cell reconstitution after alpha-beta-depleted transplantation in children. A TCRbeta library incorporating unique molecular identifiers was prepared. TCRdb re-derived calls from the PCR reads in MiXCR, one entry per CDR3 protein. The sample includes a few hundred thousand distinct CDR3 sequences, about a sixth of them seen just once. This CDR3 spans 15 amino acids. Germline CDR1 and CDR2: SGHRS and YFSETQ. Trimming left V 1 base short and J 0 bases short, with 11 bases between. The clonotype comes from a human donor who donated a stem cell graft to a child with acute lymphoblastic leukemia. This chain connects TRBV5-1 to TRBJ2-7; no clear D gene. Sequenced material: PBMCs from the stem cell graft donor, taken from the stem cell graft. DNA for the CDR3: TGCGCCAGCAGCTTGCCTGGGTCGTCCTCCTACGAGCAGTACTTC. The encoded protein is CASSLPGSSSYEQYF.